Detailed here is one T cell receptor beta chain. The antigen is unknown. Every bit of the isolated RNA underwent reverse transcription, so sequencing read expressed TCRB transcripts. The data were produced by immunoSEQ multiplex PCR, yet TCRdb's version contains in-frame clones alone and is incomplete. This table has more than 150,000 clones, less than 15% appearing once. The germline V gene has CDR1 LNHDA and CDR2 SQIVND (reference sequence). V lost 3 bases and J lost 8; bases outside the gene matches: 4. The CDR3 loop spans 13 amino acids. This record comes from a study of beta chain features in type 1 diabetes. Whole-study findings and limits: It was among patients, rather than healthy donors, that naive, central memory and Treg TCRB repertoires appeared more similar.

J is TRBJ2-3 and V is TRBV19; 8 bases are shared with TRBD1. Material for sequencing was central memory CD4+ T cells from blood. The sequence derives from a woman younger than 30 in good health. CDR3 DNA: TGTGCCAGTAGTATCGGACAGGGTGGTACGCAGTATTTT. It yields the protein CASSIGQGGTQYF. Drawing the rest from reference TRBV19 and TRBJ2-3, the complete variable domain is DGGITQSPKYLFRKEGQNVTLSCEQNLNHDAMYWYRQDPGQGLRLIYYSQIVNDFQKGDIAEGYSVSREKKESFPLTVTSAQKNPTAFYLCASSIGQGGTQYFGPGTRLTVL.